Shown below are 19 T cell receptor beta chains from a single sample sequenced in a study of shared clonotypes between healthy human individuals. The protocol was immunoSEQ multiplex PCR, while the TCRdb copy is restricted to in-frame clones and leaves out a portion. Here the sample spans approximately 2.1 million clones, over 90% being singletons. Sequences were obtained from naive CD4+ T cells from PBMCs. Subset in this sample: CD45RA+ positively selected. These TCRs come from a man aged 18 to 30 in good health. Some clones in this sample may be carry-over from other donors' samples.

The chain couples TRBV4-3 to TRBJ2-7; D might be TRBD2 (6 bases). The CDR3 has 14 amino acids. Trimming stripped 0 bases from V and 5 bases from J, with 11 bases between. Germline CDR1 reads LGHNA; CDR2 reads YSLEER. DNA of the CDR3: TGCGCCAGCAGCCAAGAGGGTGGGAGGCACGAGCAGTACTTC. Translating it yields CASSQEGGRHEQYF.

The chain is built from TRBV19 and TRBJ1-3; 8 bases map to TRBD1. The CDR3 extends over 16 amino acids. Trimming cost V 5 bases and J 2 bases; bases outside gene matches: 8. Germline lookup yields CDR1 LNHDA and CDR2 SQIVND (reference sequence). This chain's CDR3 is CASSPQRTGPGNTIYF. The DNA of the CDR3 is TGTGCCAGTAGTCCCCAGCGGACAGGGCCTGGAAACACCATATATTTT.

The chain recombines TRBV6-5 with TRBJ1-2; unclear D gene. V was cut by 5 bases and J by 3 bases, with 16 bases left in between. The V gene's germline CDR1 is MNHEY and CDR2 SVGAGI. The CDR3 covers 15 residues. As DNA, the CDR3 is TGTGCCAGCAGTGTCAATGGGGTTATCGACTATGGCTACACCTTC. As protein: CASSVNGVIDYGYTF.

This chain joins TRBV18 and TRBJ1-3; D is undetermined. Per the germline V gene, CDR1 is KGHSH and CDR2 is LQKENI. The CDR3 is made up of 14 amino acids. V was clipped by 3 bases and J by 3 bases, with 9 bases between them. As DNA, the CDR3 is TGTGCCAGCTCACCCCGCTTTGGTGGAAACACCATATATTTT. Encoded protein: CASSPRFGGNTIYF.

The chain uses TRBV14 and TRBJ1-2; 9 positions match TRBD1. The CDR3 is 14 amino acids. Losses at the gene ends were 4 bases for V and 2 bases for J; bases not matched to a gene: 2. CDR1 and CDR2 from the germline V gene are SGHDN and FVKESK. The CDR3 sequence is CASSPGTGNYGYTF. The CDR3 coding sequence is TGTGCCAGCAGCCCGGGGACAGGGAACTATGGCTACACCTTC. The full variable domain, in which reference TRBV14 and TRBJ1-2 provide the parts outside the CDR3, is EAGVTQFPSHSVIEKGQTVTLRCDPISGHDNLYWYRRVMGKEIKFLLHFVKESKQDESGMPNNRFLAERTGGTYSTLKVQPAELEDSGVYFCASSPGTGNYGYTFGSGTRLTVV.

This clone was seen once. V is TRBV9 and J is TRBJ2-7; 7 bases line up with TRBD2. V trimming: 0 bases; J trimming: 5 bases; junction bases outside the gene matches: 11. Germline values: CDR1 SGDLS, CDR2 YYNGEE. This CDR3 spans 16 amino acids. Here the CDR3 DNA reads TGTGCCAGCAGCGTAGGACTAGCCCTATCTGTCGACGAGCAGTACTTC. This codes for CASSVGLALSVDEQYF.

Here the CDR3 reads CASSMTPGPSRETQYF. CDR3 in DNA: TGTGCCAGTAGTATGACCCCGGGACCCTCGAGGGAGACCCAGTACTTC. J is TRBJ2-5 and V is TRBV19; possibly TRBD1 or TRBD2 for D (5 bases each). CDR3 length: 16 residues. Germline assignment: CDR1 LNHDA and CDR2 SQIVND (reference sequence). Between the trimmed V and J ends, which lost 3 bases and 5 bases, there was a span of 19 bases.

V usage is TRBV14 and J usage is TRBJ1-2, with a weak D call TRBD1 (6 bases). This CDR3 comprises 15 residues. In germline, CDR1 is SGHDN, CDR2 FVKESK. Trimming took 0 bases from V and 3 from J, leaving 11 bases between them. The CDR3 here is CASSQDNGGYYGYTF. CDR3 DNA sequence: TGTGCCAGCAGCCAAGACAACGGGGGCTACTATGGCTACACCTTC.

This chain links TRBV7-9 with TRBJ2-3, with D perhaps being TRBD1 or TRBD2 (5 bases each). This CDR3 has 15 amino acids. Deletions cut 1 base from V and 2 bases from J, with 10 bases between. Germline V gene lookup returns CDR1 SEHNR and CDR2 FQNEAQ (reference sequence). The CDR3 is CASSLDGGTTDTQYF. The CDR3 DNA sequence: TGTGCCAGCAGCTTAGATGGGGGAACCACAGATACGCAGTATTTT. The full variable domain, rest sourced from reference TRBV7-9 and TRBJ2-3, is DTGVSQNPRHKITKRGQNVTFRCDPISEHNRLYWYRQTLGQGPEFLTYFQNEAQLEKSRLLSDRFSAERPKGSFSTLEIQRTEQGDSAMYLCASSLDGGTTDTQYFGPGTRLTVL.

The chain recombines TRBV6-7 with TRBJ1-2, with D perhaps TRBD1 (6 bases). Being an ORF, TRBV6-7 has a function that is uncertain. Deletions cut 6 bases from V and 3 bases from J, with 23 bases between. The CDR3 runs to 17 residues. The CDR3: CASRSWLGHSLDYGYTF. The CDR3 coding sequence is TGTGCCAGCAGAAGTTGGCTGGGACACTCCTTGGACTATGGCTACACCTTC.

The CDR3 DNA is TGTGCCAGCAGCTTTAAATCCTCCGGGGGCTACGAGCAGTACTTC. This sequence encodes CASSFKSSGGYEQYF. V and J are TRBV5-4 and TRBJ2-7; D might be TRBD2 (6 bases). CDR1 and CDR2 from the germline V gene are SGHNT and YYREEE (reference sequence). The CDR3 extends over 15 amino acids. Trimming removed 2 bases at V and 3 bases at J, with 15 bases between. The variable domain in full, with the rest retrieved from reference TRBV5-4 and TRBJ2-7, is ETGVTQSPTHLIKTRGQQVTLRCSSQSGHNTVSWYQQALGQGPQFIFQYYREEENGRGNFPPRFSGLQFPNYSSELNVNALELDDSALYLCASSFKSSGGYEQYFGPGTRLTVT.

The CDR3 spells CASRRTGLNYGYTF. CDR3 sequence (DNA): TGTGCCAGCCGACGGACAGGGCTTAACTATGGCTACACCTTC. The gene calls are TRBV27 and TRBJ1-2; the match to TRBD1 covers 8 bases. Trimming cost V 8 bases and J 1 base; bases outside gene matches: 6. Germline loops: CDR1 MNHEY, CDR2 SMNVEV (reference sequence). The CDR3 sequence is 14 residues long.

The chain carries TRBV6-6 and TRBJ1-4, with D unresolved. CDR3 size: 12 residues. The germline V and J ends were trimmed by 7 bases and 8 bases, with 11 bases remaining between them. Germline CDR1 and CDR2: MNHNY and SVGAGI (reference sequence). The CDR3 spells CASTEGWEKLFF. In nucleotides, the CDR3 is TGTGCCAGCACCGAAGGGTGGGAAAAACTGTTTTTT.

In DNA, the CDR3 is TGTGCCAGCAGTGAGGACAGGGGGACGGGTGGGGCCAACGTCCTGACTTTC. Translated, it gives CASSEDRGTGGANVLTF. The chain recombines TRBV6-1 with TRBJ2-6; 10 nucleotides line up with TRBD1. CDR1 is MNHNS, CDR2 SASEGT, per germline. The CDR3 sequence is 17 residues long. Losses at the gene ends were 3 bases for V and 3 bases for J; bases not matched to a gene: 5.

The chain is built from TRBV2 and TRBJ2-1; no firm D call. This CDR3 comprises 13 residues. V lost 6 bases to trimming and J lost 5 bases, with 11 bases between them. The germline gives CDR1 SNHLY, CDR2 FYNNEI. DNA of the CDR3: TGTGCCAGCAGCCCTACCTTCAACAATGAGCAGTTCTTC. Its translation: CASSPTFNNEQFF.

The CDR3 DNA follows: TGCGCCAGCAGTTGGGACAGGAGAGTGGAGACCCAGTACTTC. The encoded protein is CASSWDRRVETQYF. This rearrangement joins TRBV10-1 to TRBJ2-5; TRBD1 matches at 8 bases. Germline lookup yields CDR1 WNHNN and CDR2 SYGVQD (reference sequence). The CDR3 consists of 14 residues. Germline trimming cut 5 bases from V and 5 bases from J; bases unmatched to any gene: 7.

Notes on this clone: Other DNA sequences of this sample code for an identical CDR3. The chain employs TRBV28 and TRBJ1-4; the D is unclear. CDR3 length: 10 amino acids. V lost 6 bases and J lost 7, with 3 bases in between. CDR1 is MDHEN, CDR2 SYDVKM, per germline. The chain's CDR3 is CASSGEKLFF. The CDR3 DNA is TGTGCCAGCAGCGGTGAAAAACTGTTTTTT.

Points on this clone: At one end, the junction sequence differs from germline, possibly due to a read error. This chain joins TRBV19 and TRBJ1-5; D perhaps matches TRBD1 (6 bases). This CDR3 spans 14 amino acids. Germline CDR1 is LNHDA and CDR2 is SQIVND (reference sequence). The CDR3, as DNA: TGTGCCAGTAGTATGAACGGGGGCAACCAGCCCCAGCATTTT. This sequence encodes CASSMNGGNQPQHF.

This chain links TRBV5-1 with TRBJ2-3; TRBD2 matches at 16 bases. The CDR3 sequence is 19 residues long. Germline loops: CDR1 SGHRS, CDR2 YFSETQ. Trimming at V came to 4 bases and at J to 4 bases, leaving 12 bases not matched to a gene. As DNA, the CDR3 is TGCGCCAGCAGCCCTTATGCGGGGACTAGCGGGAGGGCCTCAGATACGCAGTATTTT. Its translation: CASSPYAGTSGRASDTQYF.